The 14 T cell receptor beta chains listed next were all sequenced from one sample in a study of multiple sclerosis patients with progressive multifocal leukoencephalopathy. Time point: before natalizumab initiation. The repertoire was sequenced with immunoSEQ multiplex PCR; TCRdb's copy has only in-frame clones and lacks some. The top ten clones hold 1.5% of a sample with approximately 31,000 clones, approximately 90% of them seen once. The sample was PBMCs. Receptors were obtained from a human donor with multiple sclerosis.

J is TRBJ2-2 and V is TRBV27; D is unclear. V lost 5 bases to trimming and J lost 0 bases, with 4 bases between them. In germline, CDR1 is MNHEY, CDR2 SMNVEV (reference sequence). CDR3 length: 13 amino acids. The CDR3 bases are TGTGCCAGCAGTCCGCCGAACACCGGGGAGCTGTTTTTT. It encodes CASSPPNTGELFF.

This chain links TRBV7-8 with TRBJ1-2, with 9 bases fitting TRBD1. Germline assignment: CDR1 SGHVS and CDR2 FQNEAQ. Trimming cost V 2 bases and J 7 bases; bases outside gene matches: 11. The CDR3 totals 16 residues. The CDR3 is CASSLNTRDRVGGYTF. The CDR3 coding sequence is TGTGCCAGCAGCTTAAATACCCGGGACAGGGTAGGTGGCTACACCTTC.

The chain has TRBV7-2 and TRBJ2-3; D gene ambiguous. Germline V gene data show CDR1 as SGHTA and CDR2 as FQGNSA. The CDR3 covers 16 residues. Trimming removed 5 bases from V and 1 base from J, with 16 bases in between. The CDR3 here is CASSQQSRWGTDTQYF. The CDR3, as DNA: TGTGCCAGCAGCCAGCAGAGCAGGTGGGGCACAGATACGCAGTATTTT.

This clone was found once. The chain uses TRBV28 and TRBJ2-5, with TRBD1 as a possible D gene (6 bases). The end of the DNA is better explained by TRBJ2-7, so the J call may be wrong. Germline assignment: CDR1 MDHEN and CDR2 SYDVKM. The CDR3 runs to 14 residues. The CDR3 is CASGLDSEPYEQYF. The CDR3, as DNA: TGTGCCAGCGGGCTGGACAGCGAACCCTACGAGCAGTACTTC.

The chain is built from TRBV9 and TRBJ1-2; maybe TRBD1 (5 bases). The CDR3 runs to 13 residues. Trimming stripped 3 bases from V and 7 bases from J, with 13 bases between. CDR1 and CDR2 (germline): SGDLS, YYNGEE. The CDR3 DNA is TGTGCCAGCAGCGCCCTCGGGGGGGGTGGCTACACCTTC. Protein product: CASSALGGGGYTF. Complete variable domain (other parts from reference TRBV9 and TRBJ1-2): DSGVTQTPKHLITATGQRVTLRCSPRSGDLSVYWYQQSLDQGLQFLIQYYNGEERAKGNILERFSAQQFPDLHSELNLSSLELGDSALYFCASSALGGGGYTFGSGTRLTVV.

The chain has TRBV25-1 and TRBJ2-5; unclear D gene. The CDR3 runs to 14 residues. Germline CDR1 MGHDK, CDR2 SYGVNS. V was clipped by 3 bases and J by 9 bases, with 17 bases between them. The CDR3 loop reads CASSDKQVLGAQYF. CDR3 sequence (DNA): TGTGCCAGCAGTGACAAGCAGGTCCTTGGGGCCCAGTACTTC.

The genes are TRBV10-3 and TRBJ2-7, with 7 bases lining up with TRBD1. The germline gives CDR1 ENHRY, CDR2 SYGVKD. V shed 10 bases and J 3 bases; nucleotides not matched to a gene: 6. This CDR3 comprises 12 residues. The CDR3 loop reads CASGTVGYEQYF. In nucleotides, the CDR3 is TGTGCCAGTGGGACAGTTGGCTACGAGCAGTACTTC.

This chain uses TRBV4-3 with TRBJ1-1; D remains unclear. This CDR3 is 14 amino acids long. Germline V gene sequence: CDR1 LGHNA, CDR2 YSLEER. Trimming pared 1 base from V and 6 bases from J, leaving 12 bases between. The CDR3 loop is CASSQVTGNPEAFF. The CDR3, as DNA: TGCGCCAGCAGCCAAGTAACTGGTAACCCTGAAGCTTTCTTT.

CDR3 protein: CASSPPAGVRYEQYF. CDR3 nucleotide sequence: TGTGCCAGCTCACCACCAGCCGGAGTCCGGTACGAGCAGTACTTC. V usage is TRBV18 and J usage is TRBJ2-7; D is uncertain. Germline loops: CDR1 KGHSH, CDR2 LQKENI. V was pared by 0 bases and J by 4 bases, with 13 bases between. The CDR3 contains 15 residues.

This clone was seen only once. The chain has TRBV4-1 and TRBJ2-1, with D perhaps matching TRBD2 (5 bases). The length of the CDR3 is 16 residues. Deletions cut 3 bases from V and 5 bases from J, with 17 bases between. Germline CDR1 is MGHRA and CDR2 is YSYEKL. The CDR3 is CASSHPREGTDNEQFF. Here the CDR3 DNA reads TGCGCCAGCAGCCACCCCAGAGAGGGAACGGACAATGAGCAGTTCTTC.

The chain employs TRBV29-1 and TRBJ2-4, with D tentatively TRBD1 (5 bases). Germline lookup yields CDR1 SQVTM and CDR2 ANQGSEA. V lost 0 bases and J lost 3, with 21 bases in between. This CDR3 spans 18 amino acids. CDR3 sequence (DNA): TGCAGCGTTGAAGATCGGGTTAGGGGCAGGGCAGGCAAAAACATTCAGTACTTC. This gives the protein CSVEDRVRGRAGKNIQYF.

The chain carries TRBV19 and TRBJ2-1; TRBD2 aligns across 12 bases. The V gene's germline CDR1 is LNHDA and CDR2 SQIVND (reference sequence). The CDR3 totals 19 residues. V lost 5 bases, J lost 0 bases, and 11 bases stayed unmatched. The CDR3 here is CASSQRLAGVASSYNEQFF. The CDR3 DNA follows: TGTGCCAGTAGTCAACGACTAGCGGGAGTGGCGAGCTCCTACAATGAGCAGTTCTTC.

Details on this clone: This sample also contains other DNA sequences that code for the same CDR3. The chain couples TRBV18 to TRBJ1-2; the match to TRBD1 covers 8 bases. Germline CDR1 reads KGHSH; CDR2 reads LQKENI. V gave up 6 bases and J gave up 7 bases; unmatched junction bases: 16. The CDR3 has 16 amino acids. The CDR3 protein is CASSVRVAGGTRGYTF. CDR3 DNA sequence: TGTGCCAGCTCGGTTCGGGTAGCAGGGGGCACTCGTGGCTACACCTTC.

The sample holds one count of this clone. This chain uses TRBV6-1 with TRBJ2-1, with D tentatively TRBD2 (6 bases). In germline, CDR1 is MNHNS, CDR2 SASEGT. Trimming took 3 bases from V and 9 from J, leaving 18 bases between them. The CDR3 contains 15 residues. CDR3: CASSDPRTMSTEQFF. As DNA, the CDR3 is TGTGCCAGCAGTGACCCCCGGACTATGAGCACTGAGCAGTTCTTC.